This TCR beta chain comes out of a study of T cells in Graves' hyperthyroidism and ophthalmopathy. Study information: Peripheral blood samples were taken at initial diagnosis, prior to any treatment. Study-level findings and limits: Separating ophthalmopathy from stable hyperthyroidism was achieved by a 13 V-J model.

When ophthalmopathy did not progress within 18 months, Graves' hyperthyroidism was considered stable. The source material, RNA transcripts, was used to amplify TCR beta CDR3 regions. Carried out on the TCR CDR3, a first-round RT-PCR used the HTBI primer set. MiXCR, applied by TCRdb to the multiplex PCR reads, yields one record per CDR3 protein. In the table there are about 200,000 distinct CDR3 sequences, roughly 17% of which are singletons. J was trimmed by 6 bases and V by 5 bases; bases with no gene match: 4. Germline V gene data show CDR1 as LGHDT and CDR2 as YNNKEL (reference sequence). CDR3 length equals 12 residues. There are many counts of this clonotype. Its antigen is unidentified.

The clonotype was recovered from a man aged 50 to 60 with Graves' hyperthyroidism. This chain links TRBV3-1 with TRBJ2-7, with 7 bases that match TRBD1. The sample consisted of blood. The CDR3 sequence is CASSSPGGEQYF. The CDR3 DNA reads TGTGCCAGCAGCTCACCAGGGGGCGAGCAGTACTTC.